The 8 T cell receptor beta chains listed next were all sequenced from one sample in a study of beta chain features in type 1 diabetes. Notes on the study in general: Among patients with Type 1 diabetes, TCRB CDR3s were moderately but significantly shorter in every one of the four CD4+ subsets.

For these TCRs, the target antigens are not known. As every portion of the isolated RNA was reverse transcribed, the sequencing read expressed TCRB transcripts. Measured with immunoSEQ multiplex PCR; TCRdb has only the in-frame clones, and not every one. The sample consists of around 310,000 clones, about 13% of them appearing once. The source material was naive CD4+ T cells from blood. The receptors stem from a woman younger than 35 with type 1 diabetes.

The chain couples TRBV18 to TRBJ1-2, with D hard to call. The ends were cut back, 2 bases at V and 3 bases at J, with 16 bases in the middle. Per germline, CDR1 KGHSH and CDR2 LQKENI. This CDR3 has 16 residues. CDR3 sequence: CASSPVGLSLDYGYTF. The DNA for the CDR3 is TGTGCCAGCTCACCAGTCGGTTTATCGCTGGACTATGGCTACACCTTC.

The chain couples TRBV4-2 to TRBJ1-5; D perhaps matches TRBD1 (6 bases). Trimming took 4 bases from V and 4 from J, leaving 11 bases between them. Germline CDR1 is LGHNA and CDR2 is YNFKEQ. The CDR3 contains 14 residues. This CDR3 reads CASSPSTGNQPQHF. CDR3 coding DNA: TGTGCCAGCAGCCCATCGACAGGAAATCAGCCCCAGCATTTT.

This chain uses TRBV7-9 with TRBJ2-7, with 7 bases that match TRBD1. Losses at the gene ends were 1 base for V and 2 bases for J; bases not matched to a gene: 5. CDR3 length: 15 amino acids. Germline V gene sequence: CDR1 SEHNR, CDR2 FQNEAQ (reference sequence). CDR3 coding DNA: TGTGCCAGCAGCTTAGTTGGGACAGAGGCCTACGAGCAGTACTTC. This gives the protein CASSLVGTEAYEQYF.

CDR3: CASRTSGITDTQYF. As DNA, the CDR3 is TGCGCCAGCAGAACTAGCGGGATCACAGATACGCAGTATTTT. The chain employs TRBV5-1 and TRBJ2-3; 10 bases line up with TRBD2. The length of the CDR3 is 14 residues. With V trimmed by 5 bases and J by 2 bases, 2 bases remained unmatched. Germline V gene sequence: CDR1 SGHRS, CDR2 YFSETQ.

The rearrangement joins TRBV29-1 to TRBJ2-5, with 15 nucleotides matching TRBD2. V shed 5 bases and J 4 bases; nucleotides not matched to a gene: 8. The CDR3 runs to 16 residues. Per the germline V gene, CDR1 is SQVTM and CDR2 is ANQGSEA. The DNA for the CDR3 is TGCAGCGTTAAGGGGGGGGGACTAGCGGGAGGAGAGACCCAGTACTTC. Residues: CSVKGGGLAGGETQYF.

This clone has more than one count but fewer than ten. The identical CDR3 is also encoded by other nucleotide sequences in the sample. The gene calls are TRBV5-1 and TRBJ1-1, with D maybe TRBD1 (6 bases). This CDR3 region has 14 residues. Germline V CDR1 and CDR2: SGHRS, YFSETQ. The germline V and J ends were trimmed by 4 bases and 0 bases, with 10 bases remaining between them. CDR3: CASSRGQMNTEAFF. The CDR3 DNA reads TGCGCCAGCAGCAGGGGACAAATGAACACTGAAGCTTTCTTT. Based on the CDR3 plus reference TRBV5-1 and TRBJ1-1, the full variable domain is KAGVTQTPRYLIKTRGQQVTLSCSPISGHRSVSWYQQTPGQGLQFLFEYFSETQRNKGNFPGRFSGRQFSNSRSEMNVSTLELGDSALYLCASSRGQMNTEAFFGQGTRLTVV.

The V and J genes are TRBV9 and TRBJ1-5; D is ambiguous. Germline V lookup: CDR1 SGDLS, CDR2 YYNGEE. V lost 1 base to trimming and J lost 4 bases, with 6 bases between them. This CDR3 region has 13 residues. CDR3 nucleotide sequence: TGTGCCAGCAGCGTATCGGAGAATCAGCCCCAGCATTTT. Amino acids: CASSVSENQPQHF.

This clone was seen a single time. This chain links TRBV28 with TRBJ2-3; TRBD2 matches at 9 bases. V shed 2 bases, J shed 5 bases, and the junction held 8 bases outside the gene matches. The CDR3 is made up of 16 amino acids. The germline V gene encodes CDR1 MDHEN and CDR2 SYDVKM. CDR3 in amino acids: CASSLEVLAGVDTQYF. CDR3 coding DNA: TGTGCCAGCAGTTTAGAGGTGTTAGCGGGAGTAGATACGCAGTATTTT.